The 8 T cell receptor beta chains given below trace back to one sample, sequenced in a study of technical replicates of blood from several donors. Generated by immunoSEQ multiplex PCR, the TCRdb table keeps only in-frame clones and is missing some. The sample yields approximately 81,000 clones, 90% to 97% seen once. The source material was T cells isolated from PBMCs. The receptor set was obtained from a human donor in good health.

This chain connects TRBV5-6 to TRBJ1-5; D is unclear. Germline CDR1 SGHDT, CDR2 YYEEEE. The CDR3 totals 16 residues. Trimming left V 2 bases short and J 1 base short, with 13 bases between. The CDR3 coding sequence is TGTGCCAGCAGCTTATTTGTGGGGAGGAGCAATCAGCCCCAGCATTTT. Its translation: CASSLFVGRSNQPQHF.

The sample holds a few counts of this clone. The chain is built from TRBV28 and TRBJ2-1; maybe TRBD2 (6 bases). CDR1 MDHEN and CDR2 SYDVKM come from the germline V gene. This CDR3 contains 16 residues. The V end lost 6 bases, the J end lost 0 bases, and 15 bases lay between the germline ends. In nucleotides, the CDR3 is TGTGCCAGCAGCCAAATTAGCGGATTCTCCTACAATGAGCAGTTCTTC. The encoded protein is CASSQISGFSYNEQFF. Looking up the rest from reference TRBV28 and TRBJ2-1 gives the full variable domain: DVKVTQSSRYLVKRTGEKVFLECVQDMDHENMFWYRQDPGLGLRLIYFSYDVKMKEKGDIPEGYSVSREKKERFSLILESASTNQTSMYLCASSQISGFSYNEQFFGPGTRLTVL.

The chain couples TRBV9 to TRBJ2-2; TRBD2 aligns across 13 bases. The CDR3 is 17 residues long. V gave up 2 bases and J gave up 0 bases; unmatched junction bases: 1. Germline V gives CDR1 SGDLS, CDR2 YYNGEE. This chain's CDR3 is CASSVGTSGANTGELFF. For the CDR3, the DNA is TGTGCCAGCAGCGTCGGGACTAGCGGGGCGAACACCGGGGAGCTGTTTTTT.

The chain joins TRBV29-1 to TRBJ2-1, with a weak D call TRBD1 (6 bases). The CDR3 is 12 residues long. Trimming cost V 2 bases and J 7 bases, with 9 bases left between them. Per germline, CDR1 SQVTM and CDR2 ANQGSEA. DNA for the CDR3: TGCAGCGTTGAATATAGGGGGAATGAGCAGTTCTTC. This encodes CSVEYRGNEQFF.

The chain has TRBV23-1 and TRBJ1-2; 7 bases line up with TRBD1. TRBV23-1 is known as an ORF, though its function is uncertain. Trimming at V came to 0 bases and at J to 4 bases, leaving 5 bases not matched to a gene. The CDR3 is made up of 15 amino acids. The CDR3 is CASSQSKTGLYGYTF. The CDR3 DNA reads TGCGCCAGCAGTCAATCGAAGACAGGGCTCTATGGCTACACCTTC.

This chain joins TRBV30 and TRBJ1-1, with D unresolved. The CDR3 extends over 14 amino acids. CDR1 is GTSNPN, CDR2 SVGIG, per germline (reference sequence). Trimming left V 0 bases short and J 7 bases short, with 15 bases between. The CDR3 DNA follows: TGTGCCTGGAGTGTAAATCACCGGGGAAATGAAGCTTTCTTT. It specifies CAWSVNHRGNEAFF.

The chain recombines TRBV4-2 with TRBJ2-3, with a weak D call TRBD2 (5 bases). In germline, CDR1 is LGHNA, CDR2 YNFKEQ. CDR3 length: 15 residues. Trimming pared 4 bases from V and 4 bases from J, leaving 15 bases between. The CDR3 DNA is TGTGCCAGCAGCCGGGAATTCGGCGGGCCAGATACGCAGTATTTT. Translated, it gives CASSREFGGPDTQYF.

V and J are TRBV27 and TRBJ2-7, with 7 bases aligning to TRBD1. The CDR3 has 11 residues. Germline CDR1 reads MNHEY; CDR2 reads SMNVEV (reference sequence). The CDR3 region is CESRQGYEQYF. CDR3 coding DNA: TGTGAAAGCCGACAGGGCTACGAGCAGTACTTC.